The T cell receptor beta chain described here comes from a study of blood T cell repertoires in COVID-19. Measured with immunoSEQ multiplex PCR; TCRdb has only the in-frame clones, and not every one. The sample lists around 81,000 clones; about nine tenths were seen once. The TCR sequence derives from an older woman with acute or convalescent COVID-19. Sequencing was performed on peripheral blood.

CDR3 sequence (DNA): TGTGCCAGCAGACCACCTCTAAGCGGGCCTCTCACAGATACGCAGTATTTT. It translates to CASRPPLSGPLTDTQYF. The V and J genes are TRBV28 and TRBJ2-3, with a tentative D call TRBD2 (6 bases). V lost 6 bases, J lost 2 bases, and 21 bases lay in between. The CDR3 length is 17 residues. CDR1 MDHEN and CDR2 SYDVKM come from the germline V gene.